This T cell receptor beta chain was obtained from a study of blood T cell repertoires in COVID-19. Study overall: T cells, B-cell-depleted T cells, or PBMCs supplied cDNA or gDNA.

Original analysis: Reference gene primer amplification gave estimated nucleated cell counts. Libraries were prepared by immunoSEQ multiplex PCR; TCRdb keeps only in-frame clonotypes and omits some of them. Clonal size and the V and J genes are those of that table, whereas D and trimming came from the DNA. This repertoire shows under 50,000 clones, approximately 88% found once; its top ten account for over 1%. The CDR3 has 15 amino acids. Per the germline V gene, CDR1 is SGHTA and CDR2 is FQGNSA. V was trimmed by 5 bases and J by 0 bases, leaving 11 bases between them. This receptor was obtained from a woman aged 40 to 50 with acute or convalescent COVID-19. V is TRBV7-2 and J is TRBJ2-1, with a possible D match to TRBD2 (5 bases). Specimen: peripheral blood. CDR3 region: CASSGQGSSYNEQFF. CDR3 DNA sequence: TGTGCCAGCAGCGGTCAAGGGAGCTCCTACAATGAGCAGTTCTTC.